The sequence of this TCR beta chain was determined in a study of shared clonotypes between healthy human individuals. The CDR3 is made up of 15 amino acids. Trimming left V 5 bases short and J 0 bases short, with 11 bases between. CDR1 is SGHTA and CDR2 is FQGNSA in the germline V gene. Clones were sequenced by immunoSEQ multiplex PCR, and TCRdb holds only the in-frame ones, with some missing. This table holds a few million clones, over 85% found once. The J gene is TRBJ1-3, the V gene TRBV7-2, with D hard to call. Sequencing was carried out using naive CD4+ T cells from PBMCs. Subset given: CD45RA+ positively selected. This TCR was recovered from a man between 18 and 29 years old in good health. Some clones in this sample may be carry-over from other donors' samples. The CDR3 loop reads CASSPRGPSGNTIYF. CDR3 DNA: TGTGCCAGCAGCCCCCGGGGTCCCTCTGGAAACACCATATATTTT.